Listed below are T cell receptor beta chains from one sample, sequenced in a study of early T cells in non-severe SARS-CoV-2 infection. TCRdb reanalysed the 5' RACE reads using MiXCR and keeps one entry per CDR3 protein. The sample lists about 77,000 distinct CDR3 sequences, over 8.5% occurring once. The sample was whole blood. The receptors originated from an adult who was a healthcare worker with PCR-confirmed SARS-CoV-2 infection or an uninfected control (not recorded which). Each CDR3 is given with its conserved first and last residue. D genes are given only for firm matches. Rows may omit the clone size; those that give it use once, few, many or a size class.

v_gene	abundance	j_gene	d_gene	CDR3nt	CDR3aa
TRBV4-1	many	TRBJ1-1	-	TGCGCCAGCAGCCAAGTGGACACTACTGAAGCTTTCTTT	CASSQVDTTEAFF
TRBV7-2	many	TRBJ2-2	TRBD1	TGTGCCAGCAGCGAGGACAGGGGGCTATTAACCGGGGAGCTGTTTTTT	CASSEDRGLLTGELFF
TRBV5-4	many	TRBJ2-3	-	TGTGCCAGCAGCCTCTTTGGCGAAGATACGCAGTATTTT	CASSLFGEDTQYF
TRBV9	-	TRBJ1-4	TRBD1	TGTGCCAGCTCCCCAGGCCGGGGACAGGGGCCTGGTAATGAAAAACTGTTTTTT	CASSPGRGQGPGNEKLFF
TRBV12-3/TRBV12-4	-	TRBJ2-2	TRBD2	TGTGCCAGCAGCCCGCCGGGACTAGCGAACACCGGGGAGCTGTTTTTT	CASSPPGLANTGELFF
TRBV7-2	few	TRBJ1-6	-	TGTGCCAGCAGCGGGACGCCGGGGGATTCACCCCTCCACTTT	CASSGTPGDSPLHF
TRBV5-1	many	TRBJ2-3	TRBD2	TGCGCCAGCAGCTTGATCAGCGGGGGTTCCGATACGCAGTATTTT	CASSLISGGSDTQYF
TRBV27	few	TRBJ1-3	-	TGTGCCAGCAGTGTACAGGTTGGAAACACCATATATTTT	CASSVQVGNTIYF
TRBV10-3	-	TRBJ2-7	-	TGTGCCATCCTCCTTAGGGTGGGAAGCTACGAGCAGTACTTC	CAILLRVGSYEQYF
TRBV27	-	TRBJ1-4	-	TGTGCCAGCAAACCGACGCGAACTAATGAAAAACTGTTTTTT	CASKPTRTNEKLFF
TRBV10-3	many	TRBJ1-5	-	TGTGCCACTAGGGGGGAGGTCAATCAGCCCCAGCATTTT	CATRGEVNQPQHF
TRBV28	-	TRBJ2-5	-	TGTGCCAGCAGCCCGGGACTGCAAGAGACCCAGTACTTC	CASSPGLQETQYF
TRBV10-3	-	TRBJ1-2	TRBD1	TGTGCCATCAGTGAGGGACAGGGTTACGGCTACACCTTC	CAISEGQGYGYTF
TRBV28	-	TRBJ2-5	-	TGTGCCAGCAGTCAACGACAGGGAGGGGGAGAGACCCAGTACTTC	CASSQRQGGGETQYF
TRBV5-1	-	TRBJ2-1	TRBD2	TGCGCCAGCAGAAGGGAAGGGACTAGAGGTTATGAGCAGTTCTTC	CASRREGTRGYEQFF
TRBV3-1	many	TRBJ2-1	TRBD2	TGTGCCAGCAGCCAACCCAGGACTAGCGGGACTAGGGGTGAGCAGTTCTTC	CASSQPRTSGTRGEQFF
TRBV2	few	TRBJ2-1	-	TGTGCCAGCAGTGAAAGGGCGACCAATGAGCAGTTCTTC	CASSERATNEQFF
TRBV4-2	many	TRBJ2-4	TRBD2	TGTGCCAGCAGCCAAGAGGGACTAGCGGGAGGGGAAGCCAAAAACATTCAGTACTTC	CASSQEGLAGGEAKNIQYF
TRBV12-3/TRBV12-4	few	TRBJ1-5	-	TGTGCCAGCAGTTTAGCGCGGGGGGCGGCTCAGCCCCAGCATTTT	CASSLARGAAQPQHF
TRBV11-2	many	TRBJ2-7	TRBD1	TGTGCCAGCAGCTTATATACAGGGGGCGAGCAGTACTTC	CASSLYTGGEQYF
TRBV5-1	many	TRBJ2-1	-	TGCGCCAGCAGCCCCCCCCTCTACAATGAGCAGTTCTTC	CASSPPLYNEQFF
TRBV12-3/TRBV12-4	many	TRBJ2-1	TRBD2	TGTGCCAGCAGTTTAGGTCGACTAGCGGGAGGCGTAAACAATGAGCAGTTCTTC	CASSLGRLAGGVNNEQFF
TRBV9	many	TRBJ2-1	TRBD2	TGTGCCAGCAGCGTTGGGGGGGACGAGCAGTTCTTC	CASSVGGDEQFF
TRBV27	many	TRBJ1-4	-	TGTGCCAGCAGACTCACTGGGGGCAATGAAAAACTGTTTTTT	CASRLTGGNEKLFF
TRBV20-1	-	TRBJ2-5	-	TGCAGTGCTAGCGACGGGACCCAGTACTTC	CSASDGTQYF
TRBV7-9	many	TRBJ2-4	-	TGTGCCAGCAGCAACGACAGGCTAGCCAAAAACATTCAGTACTTC	CASSNDRLAKNIQYF
TRBV11-2	many	TRBJ1-4	-	TGTGCCAGCAGCTTAGAAGGGCATGCAACTAATGAAAAACTGTTTTTT	CASSLEGHATNEKLFF
TRBV5-4	-	TRBJ2-2	-	TGTGCCAGCAGCTCGAAGAGTAGCGGGGAGCTGTTTTTT	CASSSKSSGELFF
TRBV3-1	many	TRBJ1-2	-	TGTGCCAGCAGCCAAGATAAGTATGGCTACACCTTC	CASSQDKYGYTF